This T cell receptor (beta chain) was recovered during a study of blood T cell repertoires in COVID-19. Study summary: Material from acute and convalescent COVID-19 was sourced from the United States, Italy and Spain.

From germline, CDR1 is SGHAT and CDR2 FQNNGV. This CDR3 region has 16 residues. Trimming removed 1 base at V and 1 base at J, with 13 bases between. Original data processing: Amplification of reference gene primers provided the estimated nucleated cell counts. Measured with immunoSEQ multiplex PCR; TCRdb has only the in-frame clones, and not every one. The V and J calls and clone size were taken over from that table, and D and trimming were inferred from the DNA. The table records about 190,000 clones, roughly nine tenths of them present only once. This TCR was recovered from a man aged 25-40 years with acute or convalescent COVID-19. Sequenced input: peripheral blood. The V call is TRBV11-2, the J call TRBJ2-5; perhaps TRBD1 as D (5 bases). CDR3 in amino acids: CASSLVGGARQETQYF. The CDR3 nucleotides are TGTGCCAGCAGCTTAGTGGGTGGGGCCCGCCAAGAGACCCAGTACTTC.